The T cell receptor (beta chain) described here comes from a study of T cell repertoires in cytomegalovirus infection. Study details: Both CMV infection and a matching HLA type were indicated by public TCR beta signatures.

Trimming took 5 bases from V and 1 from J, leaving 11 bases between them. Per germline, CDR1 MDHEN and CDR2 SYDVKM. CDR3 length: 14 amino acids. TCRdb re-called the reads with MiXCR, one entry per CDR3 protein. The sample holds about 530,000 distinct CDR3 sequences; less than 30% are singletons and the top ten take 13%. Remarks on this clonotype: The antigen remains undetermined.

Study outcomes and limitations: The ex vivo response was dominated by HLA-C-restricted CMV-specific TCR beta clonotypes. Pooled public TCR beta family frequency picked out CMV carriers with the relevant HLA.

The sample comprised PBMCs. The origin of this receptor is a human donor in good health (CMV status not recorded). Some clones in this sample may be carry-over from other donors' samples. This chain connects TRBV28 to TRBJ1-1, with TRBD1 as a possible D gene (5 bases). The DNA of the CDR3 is TGTGCCAGCAGTACGGCCGGGACGAACACTGAAGCTTTCTTT. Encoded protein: CASSTAGTNTEAFF.